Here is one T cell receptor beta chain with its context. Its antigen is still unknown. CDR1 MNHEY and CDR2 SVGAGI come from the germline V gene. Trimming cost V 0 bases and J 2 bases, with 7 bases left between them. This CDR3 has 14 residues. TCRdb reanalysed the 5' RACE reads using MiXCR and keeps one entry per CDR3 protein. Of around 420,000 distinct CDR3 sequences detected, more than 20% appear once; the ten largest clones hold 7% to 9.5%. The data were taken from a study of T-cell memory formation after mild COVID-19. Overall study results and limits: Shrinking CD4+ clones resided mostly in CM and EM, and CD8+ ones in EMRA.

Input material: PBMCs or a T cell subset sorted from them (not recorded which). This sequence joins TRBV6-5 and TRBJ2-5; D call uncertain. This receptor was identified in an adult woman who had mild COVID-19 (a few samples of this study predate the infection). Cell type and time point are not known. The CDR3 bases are TGTGCCAGCAGTTACTCCCTCGGGCAAGAGACCCAGTACTTC. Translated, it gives CASSYSLGQETQYF.